This entry is about one T cell receptor beta chain. This record comes from a study of T cell changes during pregnancy in multiple sclerosis. Generated by immunoSEQ multiplex PCR, the TCRdb table keeps only in-frame clones and is missing some. The sample has 55,000 to 70,000 clones, roughly 90% seen once. From germline, CDR1 is SQVTM and CDR2 ANQGSEA. J gave up 2 bases and V 3 bases, and 6 bases lay outside the gene matches. The CDR3 contains 14 residues. Material: peripheral blood, obtained after pregnancy. The clonotype originates from a female donor with multiple sclerosis, enrolled in a pregnancy study. The chain couples TRBV29-1 to TRBJ2-5; 7 bases match TRBD1. CDR3 DNA sequence: TGCAGCGTTGATGTATCGGGACAGCAAGAGACCCAGTACTTC. As protein: CSVDVSGQQETQYF. Looking up the rest from reference TRBV29-1 and TRBJ2-5 gives the full variable domain: SAVISQKPSRDICQRGTSLTIQCQVDSQVTMMFWYRQQPGQSLTLIATANQGSEATYESGFVIDKFPISRPNLTFSTLTVSNMSPEDSSIYLCSVDVSGQQETQYFGPGTRLLVL.